This entry concerns a single T cell receptor (beta chain). Its target is not known. This CDR3 contains 14 residues. Germline V gene sequence: CDR1 MDHEN, CDR2 SYDVKM. Germline trimming cut 5 bases from V and 0 bases from J; bases unmatched to any gene: 4. This entry is derived from a study of cytomegalovirus exposure and HLA in healthy donors. The PCR was carried out with 60 Vbeta primers and 13 Jbeta primers. Measured with immunoSEQ multiplex PCR; TCRdb has only the in-frame clones, and not every one. The data show some 99,000 clones, 81% seen once. Broader study findings: At a 0.05 false discovery rate, a later analysis found 18,000 or so TCR beta sequences to be associated with HLA alleles. It is likely that the observed cluster of highly shared sequence variants was a sequencing artifact. Reports described diagnosis of cytomegalovirus status by the classifier as highly specific and sensitive. In a later analysis, V- and J-gene trimming of beta chains associated with a DCLRE1C missense variant, replicated independently.

This sequence originates from a woman aged 25 to 39 in good health and CMV-seronegative. The chain combines TRBV28 with TRBJ2-7, with TRBD1 matching 7 bases. Sequencing was carried out using PBMCs. CDR3 in amino acids: CASSPDRTSYEQYF. The CDR3 nucleotides are TGTGCCAGCAGTCCGGACAGGACCTCCTACGAGCAGTACTTC.